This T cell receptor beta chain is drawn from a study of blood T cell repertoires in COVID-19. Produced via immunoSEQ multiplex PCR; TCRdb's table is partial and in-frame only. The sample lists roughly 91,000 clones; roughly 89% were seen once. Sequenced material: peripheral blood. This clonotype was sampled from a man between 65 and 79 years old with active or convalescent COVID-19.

The CDR3 DNA reads as TGTGCCAGCAGTTTTACCCCCGGGGGGGATACGCAGTATTTT. It encodes CASSFTPGGDTQYF. This chain connects TRBV2 to TRBJ2-3, with 7 bases identical to TRBD2. The CDR3 runs to 14 residues. The germline gives CDR1 SNHLY, CDR2 FYNNEI. V gave up 5 bases and J gave up 6 bases; unmatched junction bases: 8.